One and the same sample provided the 31 T cell receptor beta chains below, sequenced in a study of blood T cell repertoires in COVID-19. Data came from immunoSEQ multiplex PCR; TCRdb stores just in-frame clones and leaves some out. The data contain roughly 67,000 clones, about 82% of them seen just once; the ten biggest clones take up around 23%. Sequenced sample: peripheral blood. These receptors came from a man aged 45-60 years with acute or convalescent COVID-19.

This chain joins TRBV6-1 and TRBJ1-2; TRBD1 matches at 7 bases. V lost 3 bases to trimming and J lost 8 bases; unmatched junction nucleotides: 12. Germline V gene data show CDR1 as MNHNS and CDR2 as SASEGT. The CDR3 loop spans 15 amino acids. The CDR3 DNA sequence: TGTGCCAGCAGTGATGTGACAGGGACAGTGAACGGCTACACCTTC. This gives the protein CASSDVTGTVNGYTF.

In DNA, the CDR3 is TGTGCCAGCAGTGAAGGGGGGGGCTATGGCTACACCTTC. The encoded protein is CASSEGGGYGYTF. The chain employs TRBV6-1 and TRBJ1-2; a possible D gene is TRBD1 (5 bases). Between the trimmed V and J ends, which lost 1 base and 4 bases, there was a span of 7 bases. This CDR3 region has 13 residues. The germline V gene has CDR1 MNHNS and CDR2 SASEGT.

The rearrangement joins TRBV6-6 to TRBJ2-1; the match to TRBD2 covers 9 bases. Per germline, CDR1 MNHNY and CDR2 SVGAGI (reference sequence). Germline trimming cut 5 bases from V and 5 bases from J; bases unmatched to any gene: 7. There are 15 residues in the CDR3. The CDR3 spells CASSQETSGDNEQFF. CDR3 bases: TGTGCCAGCAGTCAAGAGACTAGCGGAGACAATGAGCAGTTCTTC.

This chain links TRBV3-1 (or the pseudogene TRBV3-2) with TRBJ2-3, with D maybe TRBD2 (6 bases). Trimming removed 0 bases from V and 7 bases from J, with 14 bases in between. Germline V gives CDR1 LGHDT, CDR2 YNNKEL (reference sequence). The CDR3 spans 15 residues. DNA for the CDR3: TGTGCCAGCAGCCAAGATCGGGAGAGGTCGAATACGCAGTATTTT. Encoded protein: CASSQDRERSNTQYF.

This chain connects TRBV5-6 to TRBJ2-2; maybe TRBD2 (6 bases). Germline CDR1 and CDR2: SGHDT and YYEEEE. CDR3 length: 14 amino acids. Between the trimmed V and J ends, which lost 3 bases and 5 bases, there was a span of 11 bases. CDR3 nucleotide sequence: TGTGCCAGCAGCTACCGAGGAGGGACCGGGGAGCTGTTTTTT. Translating it yields CASSYRGGTGELFF.

This clone is large (0.1 to 1%). The V gene is TRBV12-3 or TRBV12-4, the J gene TRBJ2-2; D not certain. The CDR3 has 13 residues. The germline V and J ends were trimmed by 3 bases and 3 bases, with 5 bases remaining between them. DNA of the CDR3: TGTGCCAGCAGTTTTCAGTACACCGGGGAGCTGTTTTTT. Translated: CASSFQYTGELFF.

The V and J genes are TRBV4-1 and TRBJ2-1, with D tentatively TRBD2 (7 bases). CDR1 and CDR2 (germline): MGHRA, YSYEKL. The CDR3 extends over 16 amino acids. Trimming shortened V by 3 bases and J by 3 bases, and 15 bases separated the two germline ends. This CDR3 is CASSHEGGTRYNEQFF. The CDR3 DNA is TGCGCCAGCAGCCACGAGGGGGGGACCCGCTACAATGAGCAGTTCTTC.

This clone was recorded a few times. The rearrangement links TRBV28 to TRBJ1-2, with D perhaps matching TRBD1 (6 bases). The V gene's germline CDR1 is MDHEN and CDR2 SYDVKM. This CDR3 is 16 amino acids long. V shed 5 bases and J shed 0 bases, with 16 bases lying between them. CDR3 loop: CASSELRTAANYGYTF. DNA of the CDR3: TGTGCCAGCAGTGAACTCCGGACAGCAGCTAACTATGGCTACACCTTC.

The chain links TRBV6-5 to TRBJ2-7; D is possibly TRBD1 (7 bases). CDR1 and CDR2 from the germline V gene are MNHEY and SVGAGI. CDR3 length: 14 amino acids. Trimming shortened V by 7 bases and J by 5 bases, and 18 bases separated the two germline ends. CDR3 residues: CASKSDRTTHEQYF. In nucleotides, the CDR3 is TGTGCCAGCAAATCGGACAGGACTACCCACGAGCAGTACTTC.

The rearrangement uses TRBV7-3 and TRBJ2-1; 11 bases line up with TRBD2. The J segment lost 9 bases and the V segment lost 5 bases, leaving 9 bases of the junction unmatched. The germline V gene encodes CDR1 SGHTA and CDR2 FQGTGA. The CDR3 covers 15 residues. DNA of the CDR3: TGTGCCAGCAGCCAAAGGCTTAGCGGGGGGGTTGAGCAGTTCTTC. Its translation: CASSQRLSGGVEQFF. The full variable domain, rest sourced from reference TRBV7-3 and TRBJ2-1, is GAGVSQTPSNKVTEKGKYVELRCDPISGHTALYWYRQSLGQGPEFLIYFQGTGAADDSGLPNDRFFAVRPEGSVSTLKIQRTERGDSAVYLCASSQRLSGGVEQFFGPGTRLTVL.

The chain is built from TRBV11-2 and TRBJ2-5, with 15 positions matching TRBD2. Germline lookup yields CDR1 SGHAT and CDR2 FQNNGV. V was clipped by 3 bases and J by 2 bases; unmatched bases: 1. This CDR3 comprises 16 residues. CDR3 loop: CASSFGLAGGQETQYF. CDR3 DNA sequence: TGTGCCAGCAGCTTCGGACTAGCGGGGGGGCAAGAGACCCAGTACTTC.

The rearrangement joins TRBV19 to TRBJ2-7, with 10 bases lining up with TRBD2. Germline lookup yields CDR1 LNHDA and CDR2 SQIVND (reference sequence). With V trimmed by 4 bases and J by 6 bases, 9 bases remained unmatched. There are 15 residues in the CDR3. CDR3 DNA: TGTGCCAGTAGTAGGAGTAGCGGGGGGTTTGGCGAGCAGTACTTC. Translation: CASSRSSGGFGEQYF.

This clone was recorded only once. The CDR3 nucleotides are TGCAGCGTTGCCTTTTTGGGACTAGCGGGGACCTTCTACGAGCAGTACTTC. Its protein is CSVAFLGLAGTFYEQYF. The chain has TRBV29-1 and TRBJ2-7; 13 nucleotides align to TRBD2. J gave up 3 bases and V 4 bases, and 12 bases lay outside the gene matches. This CDR3 has 17 amino acids. CDR1 and CDR2 (germline): SQVTM, ANQGSEA.

The chain carries TRBV10-1 and TRBJ2-7, with D hard to call. The CDR3 consists of 16 residues. V lost 6 bases and J 2 bases, leaving 20 bases between the germline ends. Germline values: CDR1 WNHNN, CDR2 SYGVQD (reference sequence). The CDR3 protein is CASSIPPSSSTYEQYV. Written as DNA, the CDR3 is TGCGCCAGCAGCATCCCCCCCAGTAGTAGCACCTACGAGCAGTACGTC.

In DNA form, the CDR3 reads TGTGCCAGCAGCTTTAGCGCGGGAGAGAACTACGAGCAGTACTTC. Amino acid sequence: CASSFSAGENYEQYF. The chain uses TRBV11-1 and TRBJ2-7; 7 positions match TRBD2. The CDR3 spans 15 residues. Germline loops: CDR1 SGHAT, CDR2 FQDESV (reference sequence). Germline trimming cut 3 bases from V and 3 bases from J; bases unmatched to any gene: 8.

This sequence joins TRBV5-1 and TRBJ2-1; 8 bases map to TRBD1. Trimming removed 0 bases from V and 4 bases from J; junction bases left unmatched: 6. The CDR3 has 16 amino acids. Germline CDR1 and CDR2: SGHRS and YFSETQ. The CDR3 spells CASSLAPGQEYNEQFF. CDR3 DNA sequence: TGCGCCAGCAGCTTGGCGCCGGGACAGGAGTACAATGAGCAGTTCTTC. Supplemented by reference TRBV5-1 and TRBJ2-1, the full variable domain reads KAGVTQTPRYLIKTRGQQVTLSCSPISGHRSVSWYQQTPGQGLQFLFEYFSETQRNKGNFPGRFSGRQFSNSRSEMNVSTLELGDSALYLCASSLAPGQEYNEQFFGPGTRLTVL.

This sequence joins TRBV29-1 and TRBJ2-5; weak D call: TRBD1 (5 bases). The length of the CDR3 is 13 residues. With 7 bases removed from V and 1 base from J, the gap between germline ends came to 13 bases. The germline gives CDR1 SQVTM, CDR2 ANQGSEA. Here the CDR3 reads CSGEDNLQETQYF. The DNA of the CDR3 is TGCAGCGGAGAGGACAATCTCCAAGAGACCCAGTACTTC.

The CDR3 spells CASSEVLAPGELFF. CDR3 nucleotide sequence: TGTGCCAGCAGTGAAGTACTAGCCCCCGGGGAGCTGTTTTTT. The chain recombines TRBV2 with TRBJ2-2, with D tentatively TRBD2 (6 bases). The CDR3 is 14 amino acids. Trimming left V 1 base short and J 6 bases short, with 9 bases between. CDR1 is SNHLY, CDR2 FYNNEI, per germline.

V gene TRBV5-1 combines with J gene TRBJ1-1; no clear D gene. This CDR3 comprises 12 residues. The ends were cut back, 0 bases at V and 11 bases at J, with 11 bases in the middle. From germline, CDR1 is SGHRS and CDR2 YFSETQ. As DNA, the CDR3 is TGCGCCAGCAGCTTGGTAGAGGGCGCTGCTTTCTTT. It codes for CASSLVEGAAFF. Variable domain in full (rest from reference TRBV5-1 and TRBJ1-1): KAGVTQTPRYLIKTRGQQVTLSCSPISGHRSVSWYQQTPGQGLQFLFEYFSETQRNKGNFPGRFSGRQFSNSRSEMNVSTLELGDSALYLCASSLVEGAAFFGQGTRLTVV.

This clone was counted only a few times. The rearrangement links TRBV3-1 (or the pseudogene TRBV3-2) to TRBJ2-2; possibly TRBD1 for D (6 bases). The CDR3 extends over 14 amino acids. From germline, CDR1 is LGHDT and CDR2 YNNKEL (reference sequence). Trimming stripped 0 bases from V and 5 bases from J, with 7 bases between. The chain's CDR3 is CASSQDGTTGELFF. CDR3 coding DNA: TGTGCCAGCAGCCAAGATGGGACAACCGGGGAGCTGTTTTTT.

The V and J genes are TRBV7-2 and TRBJ2-5; TRBD2 aligns across 16 bases. This CDR3 is built from 17 residues. Germline V gene lookup returns CDR1 SGHTA and CDR2 FQGNSA. The ends lost 3 bases at V and 2 bases at J; junction bases unmatched: 3. The CDR3 spells CASSLGLAGGAQETQYF. The CDR3 region has the DNA TGTGCCAGCAGCTTGGGACTAGCGGGGGGGGCACAAGAGACCCAGTACTTC.

The V gene is TRBV6-5, the J gene TRBJ2-5, with D perhaps TRBD2 (6 bases). The CDR3 sequence is 12 residues long. The V end was cut by 4 bases, the J end by 4 bases, with 7 bases between. In germline, CDR1 is MNHEY, CDR2 SVGAGI. CDR3 sequence reads: CASSFSGETQYF. CDR3 DNA: TGTGCCAGCAGTTTTAGCGGAGAGACCCAGTACTTC.

This chain uses TRBV30 with TRBJ1-6; D not resolved. V gave up 3 bases and J gave up 5 bases, with 5 bases separating them. Per the germline V gene, CDR1 is GTSNPN and CDR2 is SVGIG (reference sequence). The CDR3 covers 12 residues. The CDR3 spells CAWSADNSPLHF. Here the CDR3 DNA reads TGTGCCTGGAGCGCAGATAATTCACCCCTCCACTTT. The whole variable domain, filled in from reference TRBV30 and TRBJ1-6, reads SQTIHQWPATLVQPVGSPLSLECTVEGTSNPNLYWYRQAAGRGLQLLFYSVGIGQISSEVPQNLSASRPQDRQFILSSKKLLLSDSGFYLCAWSADNSPLHFGNGTRLTVT.

The chain recombines TRBV29-1 with TRBJ1-2, with TRBD1 matching over 8 bases. The V and J ends lost 6 bases and 2 bases, in that order; junction bases with no gene match: 2. Germline assignment: CDR1 SQVTM and CDR2 ANQGSEA. The CDR3 loop spans 12 amino acids. CDR3 sequence reads: CSVGTGNYGYTF. The CDR3 nucleotides are TGCAGCGTAGGGACAGGCAACTATGGCTACACCTTC. Filled out from reference TRBV29-1 and TRBJ1-2, the complete variable domain reads SAVISQKPSRDICQRGTSLTIQCQVDSQVTMMFWYRQQPGQSLTLIATANQGSEATYESGFVIDKFPISRPNLTFSTLTVSNMSPEDSSIYLCSVGTGNYGYTFGSGTRLTVV.

The chain links TRBV25-1 to TRBJ1-1; the D gene is possibly TRBD1 (6 bases). With 1 base removed from V and 8 bases from J, the gap between germline ends came to 11 bases. Looked up from germline, CDR1 is MGHDK and CDR2 is SYGVNS. The CDR3 is 13 residues long. DNA of the CDR3: TGTGCCAGCAGTGAATTAGACAGGCCCGAAGCTTTCTTT. It is translated as CASSELDRPEAFF.

The chain is built from TRBV5-1 and TRBJ2-5; 12 bases are a match to TRBD2. Per germline, CDR1 SGHRS and CDR2 YFSETQ. The CDR3 length is 16 residues. The ends lost 3 bases at V and 5 bases at J; junction bases unmatched: 8. The DNA for the CDR3 is TGCGCCAGCAGCTCCTCTAGCGGGGGGGCTGGGGAGACCCAGTACTTC. Amino acid sequence: CASSSSSGGAGETQYF.

J is TRBJ2-7 and V is TRBV5-1, with TRBD1 matching over 7 bases. This CDR3 region has 16 residues. J gave up 2 bases and V 7 bases, and 15 bases lay outside the gene matches. Germline V gene data show CDR1 as SGHRS and CDR2 as YFSETQ. The CDR3 bases are TGCGCCAGCCGACGAAATTTAGACAGGGCTGCCTACGAGCAGTACTTC. The encoded protein is CASRRNLDRAAYEQYF.

This clone was picked up one time. The genes are TRBV14 and TRBJ1-2; D unclear. Trimming removed 5 bases from V and 4 bases from J, with 11 bases in between. The V gene's germline CDR1 is SGHDN and CDR2 FVKESK. This CDR3 comprises 13 residues. The CDR3: CASSTGLSYGYTF. Written as DNA, the CDR3 is TGTGCCAGCAGCACCGGACTTAGCTATGGCTACACCTTC.

The J gene is TRBJ2-2, the V gene TRBV10-3, with TRBD2 matching over 10 bases. The germline V gene encodes CDR1 ENHRY and CDR2 SYGVKD. Trimming took 2 bases from V and 5 from J; bases not matched to a gene: 11. The CDR3 is 18 residues long. CDR3 sequence (DNA): TGTGCCATCAGTGAGGGAAACAGCGGGGGGGCACAAACCGGGGAGCTGTTTTTT. Translating gives CAISEGNSGGAQTGELFF.

As concerns this clone: A much larger clone sits a single nucleotide away, making a read error possible. This rearrangement joins TRBV7-3 to TRBJ1-2; D call uncertain. The length of the CDR3 is 13 residues. V lost 2 bases and J 4 bases, leaving 8 bases between the germline ends. CDR1 is SGHTA and CDR2 is FQGTGA in the germline V gene. CDR3 amino acids: CASSLAEGYGYTF. The CDR3 bases are TGTGCCAGCAGCTTAGCAGAGGGCTATGGCTACACCTTC.

The chain is built from TRBV7-2 and TRBJ1-5, with no clear D. From germline, CDR1 is SGHTA and CDR2 FQGNSA. V was pared by 2 bases and J by 0 bases, with 14 bases between. This CDR3 has 17 amino acids. The CDR3 loop reads CASSLSIGSYSNQPQHF. CDR3 sequence (DNA): TGTGCCAGCAGCTTATCCATCGGGTCGTATAGCAATCAGCCCCAGCATTTT.